The entry that follows covers one T cell receptor beta chain sequence. Antigen specificity is unknown. This sample is part of a study of shared clonotypes between healthy human individuals. Study-wide results and limits: Estimated clonotype richness was generally higher in naive than memory subsets. Sorted-subset samples were not fully sequenced, rarefaction indicated.

This CDR3 spans 15 amino acids. V was pared by 4 bases and J by 5 bases, with 10 bases of the junction left unmatched. Per germline, CDR1 SGHNT and CDR2 YYREEE (reference sequence). In the original workflow: ImmunoSEQ junction-only sequences lacked quality scores, so their filtering differed. Measured with immunoSEQ multiplex PCR; TCRdb has only the in-frame clones, and not every one. V and J calls and clone size are copied from that table; D and trimming were computed from the DNA. The data show 1 million to 1.2 million clones, with approximately 77% seen just once and about 0.89% held by the top ten.

The chain recombines TRBV5-4 with TRBJ2-5; 8 bases fit TRBD1. The TCR was taken from a man younger than 30 in good health. Some clones in this sample may be carry-over from other donors' samples. The specimen sequenced was memory CD4+ T cells from PBMCs. Subset: CD45RA-negative fraction. This chain's CDR3 is CASSRGQGRDETQYF. The CDR3 DNA reads TGTGCCAGCAGCCGTGGACAGGGAAGGGACGAGACCCAGTACTTC.